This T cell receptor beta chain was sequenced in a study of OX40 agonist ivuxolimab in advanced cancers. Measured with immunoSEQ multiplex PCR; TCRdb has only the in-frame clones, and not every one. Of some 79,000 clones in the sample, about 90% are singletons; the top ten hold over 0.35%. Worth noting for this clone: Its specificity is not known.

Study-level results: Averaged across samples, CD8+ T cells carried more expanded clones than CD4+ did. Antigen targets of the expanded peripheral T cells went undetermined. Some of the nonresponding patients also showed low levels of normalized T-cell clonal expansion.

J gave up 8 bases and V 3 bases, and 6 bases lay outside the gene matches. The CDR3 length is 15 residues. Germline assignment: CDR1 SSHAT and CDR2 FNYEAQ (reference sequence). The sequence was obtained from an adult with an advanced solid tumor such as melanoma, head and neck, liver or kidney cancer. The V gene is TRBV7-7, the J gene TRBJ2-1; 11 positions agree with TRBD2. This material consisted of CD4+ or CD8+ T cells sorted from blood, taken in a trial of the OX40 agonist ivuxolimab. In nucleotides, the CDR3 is TGTGCCAGCAGCTTGGGACTAGCGGACGTGCATGAGCAGTTCTTC. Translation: CASSLGLADVHEQFF.